This TCR beta chain was recorded in a study of T cell changes during pregnancy in multiple sclerosis. Assay used: immunoSEQ multiplex PCR; TCRdb lists only in-frame clones, some missing. The sample shows roughly 75,000 clones, approximately 94% of them seen only once. This clone was counted once. This CDR3 has 15 residues. The receptor's source is a female donor in good health, enrolled as a control in a pregnancy study. The rearrangement joins TRBV21-1 to TRBJ1-5; the D call TRBD1 from the table was never checked on the DNA. TRBV21-1 is a pseudogene segment. The source material was peripheral blood, sampled after pregnancy. DNA for the CDR3: TGTGCCAGCAGCACCGACAGGGGGCATTTTCAGCCCCAGCATTTT. It encodes CASSTDRGHFQPQHF.